These 9 T cell receptor beta chains were sequenced from one sample in a study of spatial heterogeneity in lung cancer. The time point: blood at routine non-recurrence follow-up after resection. Each CDR3 protein gets one entry after TCRdb re-called the 5' RACE reads with MiXCR. The sample includes around 1,000 distinct CDR3 sequences, about 44% seen only once; the top ten take roughly a fifth. The sequencing here drew on PBMCs, taken at follow-up. The receptors were sampled from a female donor with early-stage non-small cell lung cancer.

For this clonotype: This beta chain turned up in a library designed for alpha chains; as an off-target read, its abundance says little. V usage is TRBV20-1 and J usage is TRBJ1-4; D uncertain. Trimming shortened V by 5 bases and J by 5 bases, and 18 bases separated the two germline ends. The CDR3 is made up of 15 amino acids. CDR1 and CDR2 (germline): DFQATT, SNEGSKA (reference sequence). The CDR3 reads CSAPRPGAFNEKLFF. CDR3 DNA sequence: TGCAGTGCTCCTCGCCCAGGAGCGTTCAATGAAAAACTGTTTTTT.

As for this clonotype: A library prepared for alpha chains yielded this beta chain as an off-target read; its size is of little meaning. The chain combines TRBV29-1 with TRBJ2-2; 9 bases fit TRBD2. Germline trimming cut 6 bases from V and 6 bases from J; bases unmatched to any gene: 14. The germline gives CDR1 SQVTM, CDR2 ANQGSEA. This CDR3 contains 16 residues. CDR3: CSVQGVIAGVSGELFF. The CDR3 nucleotides are TGCAGCGTCCAAGGGGTTATAGCGGGAGTCTCCGGGGAGCTGTTTTTT.

This clonotype was recorded a few times. Within a library made for alpha chains, this beta chain is off target, and its count is uninformative. This rearrangement joins TRBV5-1 to TRBJ2-2, with 8 positions matching TRBD1. This CDR3 contains 16 residues. The germline V gene has CDR1 SGHRS and CDR2 YFSETQ. Trimming at V came to 1 base and at J to 2 bases, leaving 4 bases not matched to a gene. CDR3 protein: CASSLSGQVNTGELFF. DNA of the CDR3: TGCGCCAGCAGCTTGTCGGGACAGGTTAACACCGGGGAGCTGTTTTTT.

On this clonotype itself: Found in a library prepared for alpha chains, this beta chain is an off-target read, and its abundance has little meaning. The chain uses TRBV2 and TRBJ1-1, with TRBD1 identical over 8 bases. The CDR3 is 19 amino acids. After removal of 1 base from V and 5 bases from J, the junction contained 18 bases not matched to a gene. The germline V gene encodes CDR1 SNHLY and CDR2 FYNNEI. The CDR3 is CASSEEASGGLPAGTEAFF. DNA for the CDR3: TGTGCCAGCAGTGAAGAAGCCTCAGGGGGCCTCCCTGCCGGGACTGAAGCTTTCTTT.

This clonotype was seen more than once but under ten times. This beta chain is a stray read from a library made for alpha chains; its abundance is not meaningful. V gene TRBV25-1 combines with J gene TRBJ2-3, with D possibly matching TRBD2 (6 bases). The germline V gene has CDR1 MGHDK and CDR2 SYGVNS. The V gene lost 5 bases and the J gene lost 2 bases, with 20 bases spanning the gap. The length of the CDR3 is 17 residues. For the CDR3, the DNA is TGTGCCAGCAGTCCCGTCGGGAGCGAACCGCTCACAGATACGCAGTATTTT. Its protein is CASSPVGSEPLTDTQYF.

Regarding this clonotype: Because the library targeted alpha chains, this beta chain is an off-target read whose size means little. The chain links TRBV10-3 to TRBJ2-7; D remains ambiguous. The ends were cut back, 0 bases at V and 0 bases at J, with 9 bases in the middle. Germline loops: CDR1 ENHRY, CDR2 SYGVKD. The length of the CDR3 is 15 residues. CDR3 DNA sequence: TGTGCCATCAGTGAGTCGCCTACAAGCTCCTACGAGCAGTACTTC. Encoded protein: CAISESPTSSYEQYF.

About this clonotype: The size of this beta chain means little, since it is a stray read in a library made for alpha chains. The rearrangement joins TRBV2 to TRBJ2-7; a possible D gene is TRBD2 (5 bases). The CDR3 runs 13 residues. V lost 3 bases and J lost 3, with 9 bases in between. Germline assignment: CDR1 SNHLY and CDR2 FYNNEI. The CDR3, as DNA: TGTGCCAGCAGTGATGAGGGTTTCTACGAGCAGTACTTC. Translated: CASSDEGFYEQYF.

This clonotype is labeled hyperexpanded (1% or more). This beta chain came through as a stray read in a library set up for alpha chains, and its size says little. The chain recombines TRBV3-1 with TRBJ2-1; D gene uncertain. Trimming took off 5 bases at V and 6 bases at J, with 8 bases between the two ends. Germline V gene data show CDR1 as LGHDT and CDR2 as YNNKEL (reference sequence). CDR3 length: 12 amino acids. The CDR3 nucleotides read TGTGCCAGCAGCGTTACCGCCAATGAGCAGTTCTTC. Translation: CASSVTANEQFF.

This clonotype has more than one count but fewer than ten. Because the library targeted alpha chains, this beta chain is an off-target read whose size means little. CDR3 sequence reads: CASSAPPGVYEQYF. CDR3 coding DNA: TGTGCCAGCAGCGCCCCCCCGGGAGTCTACGAGCAGTACTTC. V gene TRBV7-9 combines with J gene TRBJ2-7, with D perhaps TRBD2 (6 bases). V lost 5 bases and J 3 bases, leaving 14 bases between the germline ends. The CDR3 has 14 residues. The germline gives CDR1 SEHNR, CDR2 FQNEAQ (reference sequence).